The sequence of this TCR beta chain was determined in a study of cytomegalovirus exposure and HLA in healthy donors. The germline V gene encodes CDR1 MNHEY and CDR2 SVGAGI. The V end lost 6 bases, the J end lost 6 bases, and 21 bases lay between the germline ends. This CDR3 region has 15 residues. PCR used 60 Vbeta primers and 13 Jbeta primers. The protocol was immunoSEQ multiplex PCR, while the TCRdb copy is restricted to in-frame clones and leaves out a portion. The repertoire has 150,000 to 200,000 clones, around 79% of them found once; the top ten carry around 3.3%. Material: PBMCs. The chain recombines TRBV6-5 with TRBJ2-7, with D perhaps TRBD2 (5 bases). The sequence derives from a woman between 40 and 50 years old in good health and CMV-seronegative. The CDR3 DNA reads TGTGCCAGCAGGAGGACTCGACACCCCGGAGGCGAGCAGTACTTC. This encodes CASRRTRHPGGEQYF.